One and the same sample provided the 7 T cell receptor beta chains below, sequenced in a study of cytomegalovirus exposure and HLA in healthy donors. The PCR ran on 60 Vbeta and 13 Jbeta primers. Sequencing was performed with immunoSEQ multiplex PCR; in TCRdb, only in-frame clones are kept and a portion is missing. This table has about 150,000 clones, nearly 85% appearing once. Sequenced: PBMCs. Receptor source: a male donor in good health and CMV-seronegative.

V is TRBV7-2 and J is TRBJ2-5; D gene ambiguous. Deletions cut 5 bases from V and 7 bases from J, with 17 bases between. The CDR3 is 14 amino acids. Germline lookup yields CDR1 SGHTA and CDR2 FQGNSA. In nucleotides, the CDR3 is TGTGCCAGCAGCACCCACTACGAAGGCAGGACCCAGTACTTC. This translates into CASSTHYEGRTQYF.

This chain connects TRBV7-6 to TRBJ1-1; unclear D gene. This CDR3 spans 16 amino acids. V was trimmed by 1 base and J by 3 bases, leaving 15 bases between them. Germline CDR1 and CDR2: SGHVS and FNYEAQ. The CDR3 nucleotides are TGTGCCAGCAGCTTAGGGAGCCCTACGGGTGACACTGAAGCTTTCTTT. It encodes CASSLGSPTGDTEAFF.

The chain links TRBV7-9 to TRBJ1-1; a weak D match, TRBD1 (6 bases). Trimming removed 5 bases from V and 2 bases from J, with 12 bases in between. Germline CDR1 and CDR2: SEHNR and FQNEAQ (reference sequence). The CDR3 spans 14 residues. CDR3 protein: CASSISRGNTEAFF. CDR3 DNA: TGTGCCAGCAGCATCTCCAGGGGTAACACTGAAGCTTTCTTT.

The V call is TRBV27, the J call TRBJ1-4; 7 bases agree with TRBD1. The CDR3 consists of 14 residues. Per the germline V gene, CDR1 is MNHEY and CDR2 is SMNVEV (reference sequence). With 3 bases clipped from V and 5 bases from J, the junction kept 3 bases outside the gene matches. CDR3 in amino acids: CASSFDRVNEKLFF. Written as DNA, the CDR3 is TGTGCCAGCAGTTTTGACAGGGTGAATGAAAAACTGTTTTTT.

The chain uses TRBV5-1 and TRBJ2-7, with 8 bases matching TRBD2. The V gene end was trimmed by 2 bases and the J gene end by 2 bases; junction bases not matched to a gene: 9. The CDR3 loop spans 16 amino acids. Germline V gene data show CDR1 as SGHRS and CDR2 as YFSETQ. This CDR3 reads CASSLWSGGTTYEQYF. CDR3 sequence (DNA): TGCGCCAGCAGCTTATGGAGCGGGGGTACTACCTACGAGCAGTACTTC.

The chain combines TRBV10-3 with TRBJ1-2; D ambiguous. Germline assignment: CDR1 ENHRY and CDR2 SYGVKD. V lost 3 bases, J lost 6 bases, and 14 bases lay in between. CDR3 length: 14 amino acids. CDR3 coding DNA: TGTGCCATCAGTGATTTCACAACTATTGATGGCTACACCTTC. Protein: CAISDFTTIDGYTF.

This rearrangement joins TRBV28 to TRBJ2-2, with D uncertain. V dropped 8 bases and J dropped 5 bases, with 9 bases sitting between them. The CDR3 runs 12 residues. Germline V gives CDR1 MDHEN, CDR2 SYDVKM. CDR3 loop: CASYFRTGELFF. The DNA for the CDR3 is TGTGCCAGCTATTTTCGTACCGGGGAGCTGTTTTTT.